One T cell receptor (beta chain) is described in this entry. Its antigen is as yet unknown. The data belong to a study of identical twins. One entry per CDR3 protein results from TCRdb running MiXCR on the 5' RACE reads. This sample has 400,000 to 500,000 distinct CDR3 sequences; roughly 20% occur once, and the top ten carry 10% to 15%. Study-wide findings and caveats: Where out-of-frame alpha sequences were twin-shared, they showed excess low generation probability.

This receptor was identified in a man over 45 in good health. Specimen: naive T cells sorted from blood.

The CDR3 coding sequence is TGTGCCAGCAGTTACTCGAGACAGGGGGGAAGCAATCAGCCCCAGCATTTT. This translates into CASSYSRQGGSNQPQHF. The genes are TRBV6-7 and TRBJ1-5; 9 bases line up with TRBD1. TRBV6-7 carries the ORF label, with uncertain function. V dropped 0 bases and J dropped 1; count of bases not matched to a gene: 4. The length of the CDR3 is 17 residues.